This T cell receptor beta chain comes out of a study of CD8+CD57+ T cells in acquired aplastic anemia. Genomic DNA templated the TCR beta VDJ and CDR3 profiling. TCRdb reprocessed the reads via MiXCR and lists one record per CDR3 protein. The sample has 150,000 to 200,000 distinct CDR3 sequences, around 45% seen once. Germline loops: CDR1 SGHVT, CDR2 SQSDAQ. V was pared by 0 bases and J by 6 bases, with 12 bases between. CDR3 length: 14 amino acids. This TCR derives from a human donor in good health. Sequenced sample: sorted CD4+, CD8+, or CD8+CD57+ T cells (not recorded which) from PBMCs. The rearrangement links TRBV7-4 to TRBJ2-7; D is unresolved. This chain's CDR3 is CASSLARVGSEQYF. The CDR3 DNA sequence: TGTGCCAGCAGCTTAGCGCGTGTGGGTAGCGAGCAGTACTTC.